The 10 T cell receptor beta chains reported below all come from one sample, sequenced in a study of sequential checkpoint blockade in melanoma. The treatment denotes: randomized to nivolumab then ipilimumab (arm A) or the reverse (arm B). TCRdb's copy holds only in-frame clones and misses some; the assay was immunoSEQ multiplex PCR. Of about 6,100 clones in the sample, 25% to 30% were seen once. Sequenced material: tumor tissue (inferred from file names), taken from a patient given nivolumab and ipilimumab in sequence. These receptors all come from a human donor with melanoma.

This clone turned up a few times. The chain carries TRBV6-8 and TRBJ2-4, with unresolved D. Trimming stripped 4 bases from V and 5 bases from J, with 6 bases between. CDR1 is MNHGY and CDR2 is SAAAGT in the germline V gene. This CDR3 contains 12 residues. This CDR3 is CASSFNENIQYF. CDR3 DNA sequence: TGTGCCAGCAGTTTCAACGAAAACATTCAGTACTTC.

CDR3 sequence: CSVVRGTEGSGELFF. The CDR3 DNA reads TGCAGCGTTGTGAGGGGGACAGAGGGATCCGGGGAGCTGTTTTTT. This sequence joins TRBV29-1 and TRBJ2-2, with TRBD1 matching 7 bases. Germline V gene data show CDR1 as SQVTM and CDR2 as ANQGSEA. V was pared by 4 bases and J by 6 bases, with 11 bases of the junction left unmatched. The CDR3 consists of 15 residues.

This clone turned up a few times. The rearrangement uses TRBV29-1 and TRBJ2-3, with D unresolved. CDR1 and CDR2 from the germline V gene are SQVTM and ANQGSEA. V was trimmed by 6 bases and J by 4 bases, leaving 11 bases between them. The CDR3 length is 12 residues. The CDR3 nucleotides read TGCAGCGTCAACTCCAACGCAGATACGCAGTATTTT. Amino acid sequence: CSVNSNADTQYF.

This clone was observed a few times. J is TRBJ2-7 and V is TRBV6-8; TRBD2 might be the D (5 bases). The CDR3 covers 14 residues. Germline CDR1 reads MNHGY; CDR2 reads SAAAGT. Trimming stripped 6 bases from V and 12 bases from J, with 24 bases between. DNA of the CDR3: TGTGCCAGCAGCCCCTCACGACCAGTCTTAGGGAGGTACTTC. It yields the protein CASSPSRPVLGRYF.

V usage is TRBV5-1 and J usage is TRBJ1-3; weak D call: TRBD1 (5 bases). The germline V gene has CDR1 SGHRS and CDR2 YFSETQ. CDR3 length equals 15 residues. Trimming shortened V by 3 bases and J by 2 bases, and 12 bases separated the two germline ends. Here the CDR3 reads CASSSRDGAGNTIYF. The CDR3 nucleotides are TGCGCCAGCAGCTCACGGGACGGAGCTGGAAACACCATATATTTT.

The sample holds a few counts of this clone. The chain is built from TRBV11-3 and TRBJ2-1; 8 bases are a match to TRBD1. The CDR3 is made up of 17 amino acids. Germline V gene lookup returns CDR1 SGHNT and CDR2 YENEEA. The V and J ends lost 5 bases and 11 bases, in that order; junction bases with no gene match: 20. The CDR3 DNA follows: TGTGCCAGCAGCCCCAATTGGGGAGCAGGGGGCCCTTGGCAGCAGTTCTTC. Its protein product is CASSPNWGAGGPWQQFF.

This clone has a single count. The chain is built from TRBV12-5 and TRBJ2-1; tentatively, D is TRBD1 (5 bases). CDR3 size: 17 residues. The V gene lost 5 bases and the J gene lost 4 bases, with 21 bases spanning the gap. Germline CDR1 and CDR2: LGHNT and FRNRAP. This chain's CDR3 is CASGPTDNPSRYNEQFF. CDR3 nucleotide sequence: TGTGCTAGTGGTCCCACGGACAATCCTTCCAGGTACAATGAGCAGTTCTTC.

The chain links TRBV28 to TRBJ2-5; maybe TRBD1 (5 bases). The ends were cut back, 6 bases at V and 3 bases at J, with 11 bases in the middle. This CDR3 is 13 amino acids long. Germline V gene data show CDR1 as MDHEN and CDR2 as SYDVKM. The CDR3 DNA is TGTGCCAGCAGGGGGCTGGGGAAAGAGACCCAGTACTTC. As protein: CASRGLGKETQYF.

This clone has just a few counts. The rearrangement joins TRBV6-8 to TRBJ2-7; 7 nucleotides match TRBD2. With V trimmed by 5 bases and J by 3 bases, 13 bases remained unmatched. Germline assignment: CDR1 MNHGY and CDR2 SAAAGT. The CDR3 has 16 amino acids. The CDR3 loop reads CASSPPTRSGNYEQYF. CDR3 bases: TGTGCCAGCAGTCCGCCGACTAGGAGCGGGAACTACGAGCAGTACTTC.

The chain uses TRBV9 and TRBJ2-2; 7 bases line up with TRBD1. Per the germline V gene, CDR1 is SGDLS and CDR2 is YYNGEE. V lost 5 bases, J lost 5 bases, and 12 bases stayed unmatched. This CDR3 has 16 amino acids. CDR3 in amino acids: CASSSTDRVRTGELFF. As DNA, the CDR3 is TGTGCCAGCAGTTCGACCGACAGGGTCAGGACCGGGGAGCTGTTTTTT. The entire variable domain, with the rest obtained from reference TRBV9 and TRBJ2-2, is as follows: DSGVTQTPKHLITATGQRVTLRCSPRSGDLSVYWYQQSLDQGLQFLIQYYNGEERAKGNILERFSAQQFPDLHSELNLSSLELGDSALYFCASSSTDRVRTGELFFGEGSRLTVL.